The clone carrying this T cell receptor beta chain was seen ten or more times. The sample is drawn from a study of early T cells in non-severe SARS-CoV-2 infection. Across the study: With bulk RNA from unsorted whole blood as input, sequencing yielded unpaired chains.

TCRdb processed the 5' RACE reads anew with MiXCR; each CDR3 protein has one entry. The sample yields roughly 25,000 distinct CDR3 sequences, 5.1% seen once. The CDR3 loop spans 15 amino acids. V was pared by 4 bases and J by 0 bases, with 2 bases of the junction left unmatched. Germline assignment: CDR1 SGHRS and CDR2 YFSETQ. The material sequenced was whole blood. The chain combines TRBV5-1 with TRBJ2-1; 9 nucleotides agree with TRBD2. The clonotype originates from an adult who was a healthcare worker with PCR-confirmed SARS-CoV-2 infection or an uninfected control (not recorded which). The CDR3 sequence: CASSPSGNSYNEQFF. CDR3 sequence (DNA): TGCGCCAGCAGCCCTAGCGGGAACTCCTACAATGAGCAGTTCTTC.